This TCR beta chain was sequenced during a study of blood T cell repertoires in COVID-19. Profiled with immunoSEQ multiplex PCR; TCRdb holds only in-frame clones, not every one. The data hold approximately 460,000 clones, with approximately 89% observed a single time. The CDR3 extends over 11 amino acids. V lost 5 bases and J 2 bases, leaving 6 bases between the germline ends. The germline V gene has CDR1 DFQATT and CDR2 SNEGSKA (reference sequence). Sequenced input: peripheral blood. The sequence was obtained from a young man with COVID-19, enrolled during active disease. The chain links TRBV20-1 to TRBJ1-2, with unresolved D. DNA for the CDR3: TGCAGTGCTTCGGGGAACTATGGCTACACCTTC. Translation: CSASGNYGYTF.